Below are 17 T cell receptor beta chains sequenced from a single sample in a study of CD8+CD57+ T cells in acquired aplastic anemia. The authors sequenced patients whose flow cytometry had shown CD8+CD57+ cell expansion. It was genomic DNA that served as the template for profiling TCR beta VDJ and CDR3. From the reads, TCRdb called clonotypes with MiXCR, one entry per CDR3 protein. The sample includes 100,000 to 150,000 distinct CDR3 sequences, 45% to 60% of them seen just once. Sequencing was performed on sorted CD4+, CD8+, or CD8+CD57+ T cells (not recorded which) from PBMCs. The receptor set was obtained from a human donor with aplastic anemia.

This clonotype was picked up a small number of times. This chain links TRBV11-2 with TRBJ2-3; TRBD2 is a possible D gene (5 bases). Trimming left V 3 bases short and J 3 bases short, with 16 bases between. CDR3 length: 16 amino acids. Germline V gene lookup returns CDR1 SGHAT and CDR2 FQNNGV. Here the CDR3 DNA reads TGTGCCAGCAGCTTTAGGGTGTTGAGGGCGACAGATACGCAGTATTTT. This codes for CASSFRVLRATDTQYF. The full variable domain, in which reference TRBV11-2 and TRBJ2-3 provide the parts outside the CDR3, is EAGVAQSPRYKIIEKRQSVAFWCNPISGHATLYWYQQILGQGPKLLIQFQNNGVVDDSQLPKDRFSAERLKGVDSTLKIQPAKLEDSAVYLCASSFRVLRATDTQYFGPGTRLTVL.

The J gene is TRBJ2-1, the V gene TRBV19; no reliable D call. CDR1 LNHDA and CDR2 SQIVND come from the germline V gene (reference sequence). This CDR3 contains 14 residues. The germline V and J ends were trimmed by 4 bases and 7 bases, with 14 bases remaining between them. CDR3 bases: TGTGCCAGTAGTACAAGGGCCGGTGAAAATGAGCAGTTCTTC. This codes for CASSTRAGENEQFF.

The J gene is TRBJ2-3, the V gene TRBV29-1; 7 bases fit TRBD2. Germline lookup yields CDR1 SQVTM and CDR2 ANQGSEA. Unmatched junction bases numbered 13, after V lost 6 bases and J lost 4 bases. This CDR3 contains 15 residues. The DNA for the CDR3 is TGCAGCGTGAGGGGACCTAGCGGTACCTCAGATACGCAGTATTTT. Translating gives CSVRGPSGTSDTQYF.

V and J are TRBV13 and TRBJ1-1, with TRBD1 matching 10 bases. The CDR3 contains 16 residues. From germline, CDR1 is PRHDT and CDR2 FYEKMQ (reference sequence). Trimming removed 1 base from V and 0 bases from J; junction bases left unmatched: 2. The CDR3 bases are TGTGCCAGCAGCTTAGTCGGGACAGGGGTGAACACTGAAGCTTTCTTT. This codes for CASSLVGTGVNTEAFF.

This clonotype was picked up a small number of times. This chain uses TRBV5-4 with TRBJ1-2; 7 positions match TRBD1. Per the germline V gene, CDR1 is SGHNT and CDR2 is YYREEE (reference sequence). This CDR3 region has 13 residues. The J segment lost 8 bases and the V segment lost 3 bases, leaving 7 bases of the junction unmatched. The CDR3, as DNA: TGTGCCAGCAGCTACGACAGGGAGGGCGGCTACACCTTC. Translating it yields CASSYDREGGYTF.

This clonotype was detected many times. This chain links TRBV5-6 with TRBJ2-7, with 8 bases fitting TRBD2. The CDR3 spans 16 residues. CDR1 SGHDT and CDR2 YYEEEE come from the germline V gene. With 4 bases clipped from V and 0 bases from J, the junction kept 9 bases outside the gene matches. CDR3 DNA: TGTGCCAGCAGCCTCACCTTTAGCGGGGCCTCCTACGAGCAGTACTTC. Encoded protein: CASSLTFSGASYEQYF.

This chain uses TRBV29-1 with TRBJ1-2; D might be TRBD1 (6 bases). Trimming cost V 7 bases and J 8 bases, with 14 bases left between them. Germline loops: CDR1 SQVTM, CDR2 ANQGSEA. This CDR3 has 11 residues. The CDR3 bases are TGCAGCGCCTACGGGGGCACCGGCTACACCTTC. Its protein is CSAYGGTGYTF.

A note on this clonotype: A much bigger clone sits one base away, suggesting this may be a read error. The V gene is TRBV5-5, the J gene TRBJ1-4; D ambiguous. The CDR3 extends over 16 amino acids. Deletions cut 0 bases from V and 6 bases from J, with 15 bases between. The germline V gene encodes CDR1 SGHKS and CDR2 YYEKEE (reference sequence). CDR3 in DNA: TGTGCCAGCAGCTTGGGCGTGGCAGGCCATGATGAAAAACTGTTTTTT. It specifies CASSLGVAGHDEKLFF.

The chain links TRBV7-8 to TRBJ1-1, with D unresolved. Trimming cost V 5 bases and J 6 bases, with 10 bases left between them. The CDR3 is made up of 12 amino acids. CDR1 and CDR2 (germline): SGHVS, FQNEAQ. The CDR3 loop reads CASSPWSAEAFF. CDR3 DNA sequence: TGTGCCAGCAGCCCGTGGTCAGCTGAAGCTTTCTTT.

The rearrangement joins TRBV15 to TRBJ2-3; D uncertain. The V gene lost 2 bases and the J gene lost 2 bases, with 14 bases spanning the gap. CDR1 is LNHNV, CDR2 YYDKDF, per germline (reference sequence). The CDR3 length is 16 residues. The DNA of the CDR3 is TGTGCCACCAGCAGACCAGCTGGCAGAATCACAGATACGCAGTATTTT. It codes for CATSRPAGRITDTQYF.

This clonotype appeared once. The chain recombines TRBV5-6 with TRBJ2-2; 7 bases align to TRBD2. The length of the CDR3 is 16 residues. V lost 3 bases and J lost 3; bases outside the gene matches: 8. Germline CDR1 SGHDT, CDR2 YYEEEE. The CDR3 here is CASSSTRTRYTGELFF. CDR3 nucleotides: TGTGCCAGCAGCTCTACGAGGACTAGATACACCGGGGAGCTGTTTTTT.

A note on this clonotype: Compared with germline, one end of the junction differs, possibly owing to a read error. The gene calls are TRBV4-1 and TRBJ1-1, with no clear D. This CDR3 is built from 16 residues. Germline values: CDR1 MGHRA, CDR2 YSYEKL. In nucleotides, the CDR3 is TGCGCCAGCAACCAAGTTCGGACTGTTGCGAACACTGAAGCTTTCTTT. This gives the protein CASNQVRTVANTEAFF.

This clonotype was observed at least ten times. One end of the junction varies from germline; a read error may be responsible. The chain is built from TRBV7-2 and TRBJ2-7, with D perhaps TRBD1 or TRBD2 (5 bases each). CDR3 size: 14 residues. Germline CDR1 is SGHTA and CDR2 is FQGNSA. The CDR3 here is CASSRRDGDYEQYF. CDR3 in DNA: TGCGCCAGCAGCCGCCGGGACGGAGACTACGAGCAGTACTTC. Based on the CDR3 plus reference TRBV7-2 and TRBJ2-7, the full variable domain is GAGVSQSPSNKVTEKGKDVELRCDPISGHTALYWYRQSLGQGLEFLIYFQGNSAPDKSGLPSDRFSAERTGGSVSTLTIQRTQQEDSAVYLCASSRRDGDYEQYFGPGTRLTVT.

This clonotype appeared once. This chain uses TRBV10-3 with TRBJ2-3; no clear D gene. With 4 bases removed from V and 2 bases from J, the gap between germline ends came to 10 bases. In germline, CDR1 is ENHRY, CDR2 SYGVKD. The CDR3 extends over 14 amino acids. The CDR3 here is CAISANPITDTQYF. In DNA, the CDR3 is TGTGCCATCAGTGCGAATCCTATCACAGATACGCAGTATTTT.

In this sample, this clonotype turned up once. The gene calls are TRBV20-1 and TRBJ1-3; no firm D call. The CDR3 is 12 amino acids. Trimming took 3 bases from V and 8 from J, leaving 11 bases between them. Per the germline V gene, CDR1 is DFQATT and CDR2 is SNEGSKA (reference sequence). This chain's CDR3 is CSASKGWDTIYF. CDR3 nucleotides: TGCAGTGCTAGCAAGGGATGGGACACCATATATTTT.

This clonotype has at least ten counts. For the CDR3, the DNA is TGTGCCACCAGCGGATCGACGCGACCTAATGAAAAACTGTTTTTT. Translation: CATSGSTRPNEKLFF. The chain has TRBV15 and TRBJ1-4; D ambiguous. Trimming cost V 5 bases and J 3 bases, with 13 bases left between them. The CDR3 spans 15 residues. Germline loops: CDR1 LNHNV, CDR2 YYDKDF (reference sequence).

The chain carries TRBV7-2 and TRBJ2-5; D not resolved. This CDR3 is 12 amino acids long. CDR1 and CDR2 from the germline V gene are SGHTA and FQGNSA. With 2 bases removed from V and 2 bases from J, the gap between germline ends came to 3 bases. In DNA form, the CDR3 reads TGTGCCAGCAGCTTAATGCAAGAGACCCAGTACTTC. Translating gives CASSLMQETQYF.